The rows below give T cell receptor beta chains drawn from one sample of a study of T cell changes during pregnancy in multiple sclerosis. Produced via immunoSEQ multiplex PCR; TCRdb's table is partial and in-frame only. Counted here are 50,000 to 65,000 clones, approximately 91% occurring once; the ten biggest clones make up 1.3%. The specimen was peripheral blood, collected in the second trimester of pregnancy. The receptors here all came from a female donor with multiple sclerosis, enrolled in a pregnancy study. Both conserved end residues are part of each CDR3. A D gene is named only where the DNA matches it firmly. Size is stated for part of the rows, as once, few or many counts, or as a class when the clone is expanded.

j_call clone_size d_call v_call cdr3_nt cdr3_aa
TRBJ1-3 NA TRBD1 TRBV7-2 TGTGCCAGCAGCTTGGGGCAGGGGGCAGCGGGAAACACCATATATTTT CASSLGQGAAGNTIYF
TRBJ1-4 NA NA TRBV5-4 TGTGCCAGCAGCTTGGTGGCAGGGAAGGGAGAAAAACTGTTTTTT CASSLVAGKGEKLFF
TRBJ1-2 NA TRBD1 TRBV5-1 TGCGCCAGCAGCTTGGCTTATGTTAGTCCAGGACAAGGTCGGACAGGCTTTGGCTACACCTTC CASSLAYVSPGQGRTGFGYTF
TRBJ2-3 NA NA TRBV5-6 TGTGCCAGCAGCCCCGGCGGAGATACGCAGTATTTT CASSPGGDTQYF
TRBJ1-5 once TRBD1 TRBV30 TGTGCCTGGGGGTCCGGGACAGGGGTTCAGCCCCAGCATTTT CAWGSGTGVQPQHF
TRBJ2-2 NA TRBD2 TRBV27 TGTGCCAGCAGTATTTCGGGGGGGGCGAACACCGGGGAGCTGTTTTTT CASSISGGANTGELFF
TRBJ1-2 NA TRBD1 TRBV28 TGTGCCAGCAAAGATAGGAGACAGGGGGACTATGGCTACACCTTC CASKDRRQGDYGYTF
TRBJ2-7 NA TRBD2 TRBV11-2 TGTGCCAGCAGCTTAGAACCTAGCGGGCCGCCTCACTACGAGCAGTACTTC CASSLEPSGPPHYEQYF
TRBJ1-5 NA TRBD1 TRBV12-5 TGTGCTAGTGGTTTCCAGAGGGCAGGGGGGACGTTCAATCAGCCCCAGCATTTT CASGFQRAGGTFNQPQHF
TRBJ1-5 once TRBD1 TRBV7-9 TGTGCCAGCAGCCCAATCCAGGGGGCGGATCAGCCCCAGCATTTT CASSPIQGADQPQHF
TRBJ2-1 NA NA TRBV2 TGTGCCAGCAGTGAGGTTGGGGGGACGGTATACAATGAGCAGTTCTTC CASSEVGGTVYNEQFF
TRBJ1-3 NA NA TRBV15 TGTGCCACCAGCAGAGATAACGGATCGGGGAACACCATATATTTT CATSRDNGSGNTIYF
TRBJ2-1 NA TRBD1 TRBV4-1 TGCGCCAGCAGCCAAGGGTACAGGGGGTACAATGAGCAGTTCTTC CASSQGYRGYNEQFF
TRBJ2-3 NA TRBD1 TRBV19 TGTGCCAGTAGCAGAGACAGGGGGTGGGCAGATACGCAGTATTTT CASSRDRGWADTQYF
TRBJ1-2 NA TRBD1 TRBV14 TGTGCCAGCAGCCCGATCAGGGGGCGGGGGAGCTATGGCTACACCTTC CASSPIRGRGSYGYTF
TRBJ2-2 NA NA TRBV7-2 TGTGCCAGCAGCGCTGGGCGGGGCGGGGAGCTGTTTTTT CASSAGRGGELFF
TRBJ1-4 NA NA TRBV5-5 TGTGCCAGCAGCTTCGTCCCGGGGGAGGAAAAACTGTTTTTT CASSFVPGEEKLFF
TRBJ2-1 NA TRBD2 TRBV28 TGTGCCAGCAGTTTTAACGGGGGGAGCAATGAGCAGTTCTTC CASSFNGGSNEQFF
TRBJ2-7 NA NA TRBV29-1 TGCAGCGTTGTTCGGGACACTTCCGAGCAGTACTTC CSVVRDTSEQYF
TRBJ2-5 NA NA TRBV18 TGTGCCAGCTCACGACGCGTAGGGGAAGAGACCCAGTACTTC CASSRRVGEETQYF
TRBJ1-5 NA NA TRBV27 TGTGCCAGCAGCCGGGGGGTGTTTCAGCCCCAGCATTTT CASSRGVFQPQHF
TRBJ2-5 NA NA TRBV30 TGTGCCTGGAGTGTTGTTCGGGGGTTATGGGAGACCCAGTACTTC CAWSVVRGLWETQYF
TRBJ2-1 NA TRBD2 TRBV9 TGTGCCAGCAGCGTCGGCGCGACTAGCGCACATGAGCAGTTCTTC CASSVGATSAHEQFF
TRBJ1-2 NA NA TRBV6-6 TGTGCCAGCAGTACGACAGGACCCTATGGCTACACCTTC CASSTTGPYGYTF
TRBJ2-2 NA TRBD2 TRBV5-1 TGCGCCAGCAGCTCCGGGAGGGTGACCTACGCGAACACCGGGGAGCTGTTTTTT CASSSGRVTYANTGELFF
TRBJ1-2 once NA TRBV4-3 TGCGCCAGCAGCCAAGGACCCCGAGGGGGGGACTACACCTTC CASSQGPRGGDYTF
TRBJ2-1 NA NA TRBV19 TGTGCCAGTAGTAAGTCGGGGGTCCCAGAGCAGTTCTTC CASSKSGVPEQFF
TRBJ2-7 NA TRBD2 TRBV15 TGTGCCACCAGCGAAGGCGGGGGGAGCTACGAGCAGTACTTC CATSEGGGSYEQYF
TRBJ1-1 NA NA TRBV6-5 TGTGCCAGCAGTTCTCTGATGTTACTCACTGAAGCTTTCTTT CASSSLMLLTEAFF
TRBJ2-1 NA NA TRBV4-1 TGCGCCAGCAGCCAATTTGGTGACAGTAGGAATGAGCAGTTCTTC CASSQFGDSRNEQFF
TRBJ2-1 NA NA TRBV6-4 TGTGCCAGCAGTGAACTGGGGAGCAATGAGCAGTTCTTC CASSELGSNEQFF
TRBJ2-7 once TRBD2 TRBV7-3 TGTGCCAGCAGCCCTAGCGGGGGGGCCTACGAGCAGTACTTC CASSPSGGAYEQYF
TRBJ2-2 NA NA TRBV5-1 TGCGCCAGCAGTCAGGCGGGGCCCGGGGAGCTGTTTTTT CASSQAGPGELFF
TRBJ2-7 NA TRBD1 TRBV7-2 TGTGCCAGCAGCCAAGACAGGGGCCACTCCTACGAGCAGTACTTC CASSQDRGHSYEQYF
TRBJ2-7 NA TRBD1 TRBV10-1 TGCGCCACAGGGGGCCGACAGCACCTCTACGAGCAGTACTTC CATGGRQHLYEQYF
TRBJ1-6 few NA TRBV6-4 TGTGCCAGCAGTGGCTCCGGCGCGTGGGGCTCACCCCTCCACTTT CASSGSGAWGSPLHF
TRBJ2-3 NA NA TRBV6-1 TGTGCCAGCAGTGAAGCGCGGGGAGGCACAGATACGCAGTATTTT CASSEARGGTDTQYF
TRBJ2-2 NA TRBD1 TRBV2 TGTGCCAGCAGTGGGCAGGGGGTACCTGCCGGGGAGCTGTTTTTT CASSGQGVPAGELFF
TRBJ1-1 many TRBD1 TRBV10-3 TGTGCCATCAGTGAGGGGGACAGTGAAGCTTTCTTT CAISEGDSEAFF
TRBJ1-1 NA NA TRBV4-2 TGTGCCAGCAGCCAAGGAGAGAACACTGAAGCTTTCTTT CASSQGENTEAFF
TRBJ1-2 NA NA TRBV4-3 TGCGCCAGCAGCCAAGATGGTAACGTGGAGAATGGCTACACCTTC CASSQDGNVENGYTF
TRBJ1-1 NA NA TRBV19 TGTGCCAGTAGTCGCAACAGGGTCGGGAACACTGAAGCTTTCTTT CASSRNRVGNTEAFF
TRBJ2-7 NA NA TRBV6-5 TGTGCCAGCAGTTTAGGACATCCAAGCTCCTACGAGCAGTACTTC CASSLGHPSSYEQYF
TRBJ1-2 NA NA TRBV9 TGTGCCAGCAGCGGACCGGGGGACTATGGCTACACCTTC CASSGPGDYGYTF
TRBJ1-2 NA NA TRBV29-1 TGCAGCGTTGGGGTTAATTTGCGGGGGGGAGACTACACCTTC CSVGVNLRGGDYTF
TRBJ2-2 NA TRBD2 TRBV14 TGTGCCAGCAGTCGATACGTTAGCGGGACGAACACCGGGGAGCTGTTTTTT CASSRYVSGTNTGELFF
TRBJ1-2 NA TRBD1 TRBV5-1 TGCGCCAGCAGCTTGGGGGACAGCCTATATGGCTACACCTTC CASSLGDSLYGYTF
TRBJ2-1 few NA TRBV6-4 TGTGCCAGCAGTGACTCGACTAACAATGAGCAGTTCTTC CASSDSTNNEQFF
TRBJ2-4 NA TRBD2 TRBV4-1 TGCGCCAGCAGCCAAGAGGGGCGAGTGCTAGCGGGGGGTATATCGAACATTCAGTACTTC CASSQEGRVLAGGISNIQYF
TRBJ2-2 NA TRBD2 TRBV28 TGTGCCAGCAGCTTAGCGGGGGGCGTGAACACCGGGGAGCTGTTTTTT CASSLAGGVNTGELFF
TRBJ2-3 NA NA TRBV7-2 TGTGCCAGCAGCCCGGACAGCAGCACAGATACGCAGTATTTT CASSPDSSTDTQYF
TRBJ2-3 NA NA TRBV5-1 TGCGCCAGCAGCCCCGGACAGACAGATACGCAGTATTTT CASSPGQTDTQYF
TRBJ2-5 few TRBD2 TRBV7-2 TGTGCCAGCAGCCCCCAGAGTACCGGCGGGGGGGAGACCCAGTACTTC CASSPQSTGGGETQYF
TRBJ2-2 NA NA TRBV6-1 TGTGCCAGCAGCGCGCAACCACTGAACACCGGGGAGCTGTTTTTT CASSAQPLNTGELFF
TRBJ1-6 NA NA TRBV9 TGTGCCAGCAGCGTAGGAATAGTTCGCTCCTATAATTCACCCCTCCACTTT CASSVGIVRSYNSPLHF
TRBJ1-1 NA TRBD1 TRBV7-3 TGTGCCAGCAGCTCCAGAGGGGGACAGGGATACACTGAAGCTTTCTTT CASSSRGGQGYTEAFF
TRBJ2-3 NA TRBD2 TRBV5-1 TGCGCCAGCAGCAAAGGTTTACTAGCGGGGGGGCTAACAGATACGCAGTATTTT CASSKGLLAGGLTDTQYF
TRBJ2-3 NA NA TRBV4-2 TGTGCCAGCAGCCAAGAAGTCGGCGGGTCTGATACGCAGTATTTT CASSQEVGGSDTQYF
TRBJ2-1 NA NA TRBV2 TGTGCCAGCACAGGGGGGAGCTCCTACAATGAGCAGTTCTTC CASTGGSSYNEQFF
TRBJ2-1 NA TRBD2 TRBV29-1 TGCAGCGTTGGAGTACGGCGGGGGGGCAATGAGCAGTTCTTC CSVGVRRGGNEQFF